One and the same sample provided the 14 T cell receptor beta chains below, sequenced in a study of tumor-infiltrating lymphocytes in glioblastoma multiforme. TCR beta libraries were built from RNA through three nested multiplex PCR rounds using modified ARM-PCR. TCRdb redid the calling of the multiplex PCR reads with MiXCR, one entry per CDR3 protein. The data contain 25,000 to 40,000 distinct CDR3 sequences, around 60% of them singletons. The sample taken for sequencing was brain tumor tissue. These receptors were obtained from a male donor with glioblastoma.

The genes are TRBV12-3 or TRBV12-4 and TRBJ2-3; D possibly corresponds to TRBD2 (6 bases). The CDR3 loop spans 15 amino acids. The germline V and J ends were trimmed by 0 bases and 3 bases, with 10 bases remaining between them. The CDR3: CASSLAGGGTDTQYF. DNA for the CDR3: TGTGCCAGCAGTTTAGCGGGAGGCGGGACAGATACGCAGTATTTT.

Remarks on this clonotype: A read error may produce the germline difference seen at one junction end. The chain combines TRBV11-2 with TRBJ2-4; D is possibly TRBD1 (6 bases). CDR3 length equals 13 residues. Germline CDR1 and CDR2: SGHAT and FQNNGV. The CDR3 reads CASSSQQGTIQYF. As DNA, the CDR3 is TGTGCCAGCAGCTCGCAACAGGGTACCATTCAATACTTC.

This clonotype has just a few counts. The J gene is TRBJ2-1, the V gene TRBV20-1; D is uncertain. Looked up from germline, CDR1 is DFQATT and CDR2 is SNEGSKA (reference sequence). Trimming took 0 bases from V and 0 from J, leaving 6 bases between them. The CDR3 consists of 14 residues. The chain's CDR3 is CSAREPSSYNEQFF. As DNA, the CDR3 is TGCAGTGCTAGAGAACCGAGCTCCTACAATGAGCAGTTCTTC.

Turning to this clonotype: It may be a read error: a sequence one base away is much more abundant. V gene TRBV28 combines with J gene TRBJ2-1; either TRBD1 or TRBD2 may fit D (6 bases each). Germline V gives CDR1 MDHEN, CDR2 SYDVKM. V dropped 8 bases and J dropped 4 bases, with 18 bases sitting between them. CDR3 size: 15 residues. CDR3 DNA sequence: TGTGCCAGCGAGGGGGGCGGACAGATGTACAATGAGCAGTTCTTC. Its protein is CASEGGGQMYNEQFF.

This clonotype was recorded at least ten times. J is TRBJ2-6 and V is TRBV6-5; D possibly matches TRBD1 or TRBD2 (5 bases each). This CDR3 is 15 amino acids long. Trimming shortened V by 7 bases and J by 4 bases, and 14 bases separated the two germline ends. Looked up from germline, CDR1 is MNHEY and CDR2 is SVGAGI. The CDR3 coding sequence is TGTGCCAGCACCTCCCCAGGGACGGGGGCCAACGTCCTGACTTTC. It yields the protein CASTSPGTGANVLTF.

The chain is built from TRBV11-3 and TRBJ1-4; 8 bases fit TRBD1. The junction had 6 bases not matched to a gene; V was cut back by 5 bases and J by 7 bases. This CDR3 region has 14 residues. Germline CDR1 SGHNT, CDR2 YENEEA. As DNA, the CDR3 is TGTGCCAGCAGCCCAGGGGGCCAGGGTGAAAAACTGTTTTTT. It codes for CASSPGGQGEKLFF.

This chain uses TRBV20-1 with TRBJ2-3; no reliable D call. The CDR3 consists of 11 residues. V lost 8 bases and J lost 6, with 12 bases in between. CDR1 DFQATT and CDR2 SNEGSKA come from the germline V gene (reference sequence). The CDR3 sequence: CSTRHTDTQYF. For the CDR3, the DNA is TGCAGTACTCGGCACACGGATACGCAGTATTTT.

This clonotype was detected many times. The CDR3 DNA reads TGTGCCAGCAGTAGAAACAGGGGGCCTTACAATGAGCAGTTCTTC. Encoded protein: CASSRNRGPYNEQFF. This chain links TRBV28 with TRBJ2-1, with 9 positions matching TRBD1. Looked up from germline, CDR1 is MDHEN and CDR2 is SYDVKM. V shed 5 bases, J shed 4 bases, and the junction held 6 bases outside the gene matches. The CDR3 contains 15 residues.

Points on this clonotype: A much larger clone differs by one base, so this may be a read error. CDR3 bases: TGTGCCAGCAACTTAAATACAGGGGCGTTGGCAGATACGCAGTATTTT. Protein: CASNLNTGALADTQYF. The chain has TRBV7-9 and TRBJ2-3, with 7 bases that match TRBD1. This CDR3 region has 16 residues. Germline CDR1 is SEHNR and CDR2 is FQNEAQ (reference sequence).

The V and J genes are TRBV19 and TRBJ1-2; perhaps TRBD1 as D (5 bases). Germline V gene sequence: CDR1 LNHDA, CDR2 SQIVND (reference sequence). The CDR3 has 12 residues. The germline V and J ends were trimmed by 7 bases and 5 bases, with 11 bases remaining between them. The CDR3 is CASTGHGYGYTF. CDR3 DNA sequence: TGTGCCAGTACTGGACACGGTTATGGCTACACCTTC. The whole variable domain, remainder taken from reference TRBV19 and TRBJ1-2, is DGGITQSPKYLFRKEGQNVTLSCEQNLNHDAMYWYRQDPGQGLRLIYYSQIVNDFQKGDIAEGYSVSREKKESFPLTVTSAQKNPTAFYLCASTGHGYGYTFGSGTRLTVV.

In this sample, this clonotype turned up many times. J is TRBJ2-7 and V is TRBV4-1; possibly TRBD1 or TRBD2 for D (5 bases each). The CDR3 spans 15 residues. V gave up 8 bases and J gave up 3 bases, with 20 bases separating them. Germline lookup yields CDR1 MGHRA and CDR2 YSYEKL. The CDR3 bases are TGCGCCAGCGGCTACAGACAGACTGGGGGCTACGAGCAGTACTTC. Translating it yields CASGYRQTGGYEQYF.

This rearrangement joins TRBV29-1 to TRBJ2-7; D possibly corresponds to TRBD1 (6 bases). This CDR3 has 13 amino acids. The ends were cut back, 5 bases at V and 6 bases at J, with 17 bases in the middle. Germline CDR1 SQVTM, CDR2 ANQGSEA. Here the CDR3 DNA reads TGCAGCGTTTGGATGACAGGACCCTTCGAGCAGTACTTC. This encodes CSVWMTGPFEQYF.

This chain uses TRBV29-1 with TRBJ2-5; TRBD1 is a possible D gene (6 bases). The germline V gene encodes CDR1 SQVTM and CDR2 ANQGSEA. V dropped 5 bases and J dropped 2 bases, with 18 bases sitting between them. CDR3 length equals 15 residues. DNA of the CDR3: TGCAGCGTTAACGGGGCCGCGAGGGGGCAAGAGACCCAGTACTTC. Translating it yields CSVNGAARGQETQYF.

As for this clonotype: The germline gene is not matched at one end of the junction; a read error may be the cause. The chain joins TRBV10-2 to TRBJ1-5; D remains unclear. Germline V gene sequence: CDR1 WSHSY, CDR2 SAAADI. This CDR3 is 15 amino acids long. CDR3 coding DNA: TGCGCCAGCAGACCCTTGGCGACATGGAATCAGCCCCAGCAATTT. Residues: CASRPLATWNQPQQF.